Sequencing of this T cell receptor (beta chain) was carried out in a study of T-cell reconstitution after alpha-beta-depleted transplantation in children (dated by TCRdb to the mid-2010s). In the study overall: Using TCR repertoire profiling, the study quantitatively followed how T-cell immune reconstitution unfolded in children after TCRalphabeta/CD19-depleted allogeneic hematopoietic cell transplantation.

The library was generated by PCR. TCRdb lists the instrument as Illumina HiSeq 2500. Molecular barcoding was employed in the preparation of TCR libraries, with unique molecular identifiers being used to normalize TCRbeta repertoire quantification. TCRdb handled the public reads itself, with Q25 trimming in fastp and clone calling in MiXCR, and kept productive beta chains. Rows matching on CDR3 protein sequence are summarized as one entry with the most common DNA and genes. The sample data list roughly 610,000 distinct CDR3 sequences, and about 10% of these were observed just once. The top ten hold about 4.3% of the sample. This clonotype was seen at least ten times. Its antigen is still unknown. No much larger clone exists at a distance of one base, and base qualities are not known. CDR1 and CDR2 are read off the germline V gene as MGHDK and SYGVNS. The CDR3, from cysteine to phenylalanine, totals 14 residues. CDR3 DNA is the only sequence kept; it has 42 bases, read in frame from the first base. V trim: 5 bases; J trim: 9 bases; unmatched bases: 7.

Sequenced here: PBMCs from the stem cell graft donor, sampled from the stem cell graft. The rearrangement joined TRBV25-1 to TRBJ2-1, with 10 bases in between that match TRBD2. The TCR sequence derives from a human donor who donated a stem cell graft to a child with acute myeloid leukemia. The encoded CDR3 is CASSRAGGRSEQFF. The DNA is TGTGCCAGCAGTAGAGCGGGAGGGCGTAGTGAGCAGTTCTTC.